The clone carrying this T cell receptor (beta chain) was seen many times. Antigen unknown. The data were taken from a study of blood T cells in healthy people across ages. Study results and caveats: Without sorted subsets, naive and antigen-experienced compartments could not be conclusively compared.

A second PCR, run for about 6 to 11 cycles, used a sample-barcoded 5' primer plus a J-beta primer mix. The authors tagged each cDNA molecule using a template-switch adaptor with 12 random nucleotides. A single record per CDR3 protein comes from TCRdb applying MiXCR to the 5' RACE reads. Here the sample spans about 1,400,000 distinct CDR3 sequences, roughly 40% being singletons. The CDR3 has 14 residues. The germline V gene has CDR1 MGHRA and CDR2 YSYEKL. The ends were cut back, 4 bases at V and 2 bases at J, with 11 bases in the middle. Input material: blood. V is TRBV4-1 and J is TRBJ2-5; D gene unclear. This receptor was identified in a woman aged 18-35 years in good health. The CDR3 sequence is CASSPGRMQETQYF. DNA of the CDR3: TGCGCCAGCAGCCCCGGGCGTATGCAAGAGACCCAGTACTTC.